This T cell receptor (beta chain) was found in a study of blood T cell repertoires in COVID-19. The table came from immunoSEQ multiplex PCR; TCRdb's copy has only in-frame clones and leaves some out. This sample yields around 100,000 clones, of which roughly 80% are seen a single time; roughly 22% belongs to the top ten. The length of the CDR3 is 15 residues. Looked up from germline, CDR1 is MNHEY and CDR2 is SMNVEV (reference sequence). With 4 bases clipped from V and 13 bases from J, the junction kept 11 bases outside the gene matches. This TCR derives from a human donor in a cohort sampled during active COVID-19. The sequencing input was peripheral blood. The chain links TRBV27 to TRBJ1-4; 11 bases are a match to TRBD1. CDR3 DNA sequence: TGTGCCAGCAGTTCCGGGACAGGGGGAGTTCAAGGACTGTTTTTT. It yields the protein CASSSGTGGVQGLFF.